Sequencing of this T cell receptor beta chain was carried out in a study of blood T cells in healthy people across ages. Per sample, a minimum of 6 million PBMCs were isolated. Total RNA was extracted at no less than 6 micrograms per sample. V shed 9 bases and J shed 5 bases, with 4 bases lying between them. The length of the CDR3 is 10 residues. Germline CDR1 is KGHDR and CDR2 is SFDVKD. General study results and limits: Versus aged donors, long-lived donors had higher diversity and more naive CD4+ cells.

Note on this clonotype: Its antigen is undetermined.

A sample-barcoded 5' primer and a J-beta primer mix were used in a second PCR of roughly 7 to 11 cycles. Every individual sample yielded 2.5 million or more paired-end reads (each containing CDR3). TCRdb analysed the 5' RACE reads with MiXCR anew, one entry per CDR3 protein. The sample has about 1.8 million distinct CDR3 sequences, around 48% seen once; the top ten hold 2.1%. The specimen was blood. This clonotype was sampled from a woman aged 40 to 50 in good health. The chain has TRBV24-1 and TRBJ1-5; no clear D gene. CDR3 sequence (DNA): TGTGCCACCCGCGATCAGCCCCAGCATTTT. Residues: CATRDQPQHF.